The TCR beta chain under discussion was sequenced for a study of T cells in Graves' hyperthyroidism and ophthalmopathy. Study-level points and caveats: Among clonotypes expanded in thyroid above 0.001, most were also found in blood. Stable hyperthyroidism and ophthalmopathy were separated using 13 V-J signatures.

Details on this clonotype: The antigen remains unidentified. This clone may be a read error of a much larger clone one base away.

The CDR3 runs 19 residues. CDR1 and CDR2 (germline): MNHEY, SVGEGT. Newly diagnosed hyperthyroidism patients aged 18 to 65 years had disease lasting under 2 months. Initially, at the first diagnosis of hyperthyroidism and before any ophthalmopathy symptoms, blood was sampled. It was RNA transcripts that yielded the amplified TCR beta CDR3 regions. HTBI primers were the set used in a first-round RT-PCR of the TCR CDR3. TCRdb redid the calling of the multiplex PCR reads with MiXCR, one entry per CDR3 protein. In the table there are about 580,000 distinct CDR3 sequences, about 15% of which are singletons.

The receptor's source is a woman aged 25 to 39 with Graves' hyperthyroidism that later progressed to Graves' ophthalmopathy. Sequencing was performed on blood. The chain joins TRBV6-2 or TRBV6-3 to TRBJ1-6; weak D call: TRBD1 (5 bases). CDR3 region: CACSYRRDAVSSYNSPLHF. In nucleotides, the CDR3 is TGTGCCTGCAGTTACCGCCGGGACGCCGTAAGCTCCTATAATTCACCCCTCCACTTT.